This section outlines one TCR beta chain sequence together with its context. Its matching antigen is unknown. Extracted RNA was reverse transcribed, and the resulting cDNA served as sequencing template. The repertoire was sequenced with immunoSEQ multiplex PCR; TCRdb's copy has only in-frame clones and lacks some. The table has about 210,000 clones, more than 45% seen once; the top ten hold around 1.5%. Trimming shortened V by 0 bases and J by 8 bases, and 11 bases separated the two germline ends. Germline assignment: CDR1 SEHNR and CDR2 FQNEAQ (reference sequence). There are 14 residues in the CDR3. Treatment described: oral pan-JAK inhibitor, 5-10 mg twice daily. This sample is drawn from a study of CD8+ T cells in alopecia areata. The overall study: The share of scalp area affected provided the severity score for treated patients.

Overall study results and limits: Tofacitinib significantly brought down scalp clonality and expanded CD8+ clones among top 100. Sequences from scalp samples also cover resident alphabeta T cells of normal skin. In scalp and blood, many expanded lesional clones persisted during tofacitinib.

The genes are TRBV7-9 and TRBJ2-1; D not certain. The receptor was isolated from a human donor with alopecia areata. The sequencing here drew on CD4+ T cells sorted from blood, taken at week 4, from a patient treated with tofacitinib. The CDR3 loop reads CASSLAFEVYEQFF. The CDR3 DNA sequence: TGTGCCAGCAGCTTAGCGTTTGAAGTGTATGAGCAGTTCTTC.